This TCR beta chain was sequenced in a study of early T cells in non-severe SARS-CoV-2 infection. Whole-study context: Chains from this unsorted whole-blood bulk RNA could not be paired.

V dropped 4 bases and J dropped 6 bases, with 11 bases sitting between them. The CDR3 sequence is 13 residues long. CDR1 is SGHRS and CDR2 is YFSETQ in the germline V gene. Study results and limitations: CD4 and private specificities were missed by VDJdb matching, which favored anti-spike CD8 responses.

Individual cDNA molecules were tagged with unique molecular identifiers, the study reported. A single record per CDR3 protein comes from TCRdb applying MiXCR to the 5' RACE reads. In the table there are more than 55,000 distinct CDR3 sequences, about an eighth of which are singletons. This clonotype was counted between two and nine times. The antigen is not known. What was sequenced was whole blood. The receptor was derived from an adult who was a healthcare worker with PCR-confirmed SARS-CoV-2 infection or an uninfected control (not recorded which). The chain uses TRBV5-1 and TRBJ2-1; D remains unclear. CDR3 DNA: TGCGCCAGCAGCCCCCGGACCACCAATGAGCAGTTCTTC. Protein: CASSPRTTNEQFF.